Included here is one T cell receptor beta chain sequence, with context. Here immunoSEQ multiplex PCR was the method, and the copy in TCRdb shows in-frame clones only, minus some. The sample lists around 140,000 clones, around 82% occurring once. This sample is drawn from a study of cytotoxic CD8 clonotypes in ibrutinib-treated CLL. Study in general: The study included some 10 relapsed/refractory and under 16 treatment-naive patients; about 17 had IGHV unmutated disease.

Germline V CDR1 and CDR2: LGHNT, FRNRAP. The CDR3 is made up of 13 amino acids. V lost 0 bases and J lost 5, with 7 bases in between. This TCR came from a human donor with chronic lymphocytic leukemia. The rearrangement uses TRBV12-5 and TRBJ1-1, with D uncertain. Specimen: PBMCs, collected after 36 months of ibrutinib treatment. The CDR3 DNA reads TGTGCTAGTGGTTTGGTTCTGGGTACTGAAGCTTTCTTT. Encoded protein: CASGLVLGTEAFF.